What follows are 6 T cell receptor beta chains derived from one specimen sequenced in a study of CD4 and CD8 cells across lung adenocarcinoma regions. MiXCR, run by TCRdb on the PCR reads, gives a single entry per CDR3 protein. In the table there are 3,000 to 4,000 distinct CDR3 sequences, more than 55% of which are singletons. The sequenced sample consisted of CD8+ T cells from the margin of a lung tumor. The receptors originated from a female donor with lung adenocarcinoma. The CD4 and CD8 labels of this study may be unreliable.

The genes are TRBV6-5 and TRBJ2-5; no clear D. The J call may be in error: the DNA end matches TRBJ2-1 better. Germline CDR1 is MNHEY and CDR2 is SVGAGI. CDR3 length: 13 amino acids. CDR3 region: CASSYDLYNEQFF. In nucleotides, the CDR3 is TGTGCCAGCAGTTACGACCTTTACAATGAGCAGTTCTTC.

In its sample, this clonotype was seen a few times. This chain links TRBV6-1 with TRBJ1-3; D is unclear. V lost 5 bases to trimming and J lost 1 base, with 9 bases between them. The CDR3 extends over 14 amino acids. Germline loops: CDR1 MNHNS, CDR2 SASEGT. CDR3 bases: TGTGCCAGCAGTACATCCTCGTCTGGAAACACCATATATTTT. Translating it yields CASSTSSSGNTIYF.

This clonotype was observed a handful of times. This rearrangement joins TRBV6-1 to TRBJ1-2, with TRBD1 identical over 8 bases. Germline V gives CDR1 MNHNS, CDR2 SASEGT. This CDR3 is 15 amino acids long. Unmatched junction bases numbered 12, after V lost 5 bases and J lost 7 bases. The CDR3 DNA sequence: TGTGCCAGCAGTACCCCCGGGACAGGAGTTCGTGGCTACACCTTC. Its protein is CASSTPGTGVRGYTF.

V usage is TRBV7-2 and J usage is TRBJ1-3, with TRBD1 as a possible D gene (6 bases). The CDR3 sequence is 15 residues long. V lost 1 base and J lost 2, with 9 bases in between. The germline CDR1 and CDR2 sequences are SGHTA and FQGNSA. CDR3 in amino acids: CASSLDRVAGNTIYF. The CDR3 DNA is TGTGCCAGCAGCTTAGACAGGGTCGCTGGAAACACCATATATTTT.

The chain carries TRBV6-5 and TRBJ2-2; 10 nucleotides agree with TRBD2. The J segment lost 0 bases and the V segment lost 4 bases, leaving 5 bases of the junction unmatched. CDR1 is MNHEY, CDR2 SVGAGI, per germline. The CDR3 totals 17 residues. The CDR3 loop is CASSLLAGFTNTGELFF. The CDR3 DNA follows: TGTGCCAGCAGTTTACTAGCGGGATTCACGAACACCGGGGAGCTGTTTTTT.

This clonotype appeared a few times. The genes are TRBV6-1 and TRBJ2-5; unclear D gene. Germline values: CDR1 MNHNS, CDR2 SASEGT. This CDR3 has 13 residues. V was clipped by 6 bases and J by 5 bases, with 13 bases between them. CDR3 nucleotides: TGTGCCAGCAGGGAGAACAGTGCGGAGACCCAGTACTTC. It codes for CASRENSAETQYF.